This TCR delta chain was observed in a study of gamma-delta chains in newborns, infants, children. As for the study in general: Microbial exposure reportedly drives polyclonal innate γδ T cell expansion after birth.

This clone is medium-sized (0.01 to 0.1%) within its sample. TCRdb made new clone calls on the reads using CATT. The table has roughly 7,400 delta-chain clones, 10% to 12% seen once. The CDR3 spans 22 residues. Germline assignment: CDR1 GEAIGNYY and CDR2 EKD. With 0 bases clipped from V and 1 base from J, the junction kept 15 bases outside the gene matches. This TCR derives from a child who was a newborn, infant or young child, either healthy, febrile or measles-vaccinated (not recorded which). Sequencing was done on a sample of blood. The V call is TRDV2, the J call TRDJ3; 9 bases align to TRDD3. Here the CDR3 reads CACDTVEGIRSDASWDTRQMFF. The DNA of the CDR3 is TGTGCCTGTGACACCGTAGAGGGGATACGGAGCGATGCATCCTGGGACACCCGACAGATGTTTTTC.